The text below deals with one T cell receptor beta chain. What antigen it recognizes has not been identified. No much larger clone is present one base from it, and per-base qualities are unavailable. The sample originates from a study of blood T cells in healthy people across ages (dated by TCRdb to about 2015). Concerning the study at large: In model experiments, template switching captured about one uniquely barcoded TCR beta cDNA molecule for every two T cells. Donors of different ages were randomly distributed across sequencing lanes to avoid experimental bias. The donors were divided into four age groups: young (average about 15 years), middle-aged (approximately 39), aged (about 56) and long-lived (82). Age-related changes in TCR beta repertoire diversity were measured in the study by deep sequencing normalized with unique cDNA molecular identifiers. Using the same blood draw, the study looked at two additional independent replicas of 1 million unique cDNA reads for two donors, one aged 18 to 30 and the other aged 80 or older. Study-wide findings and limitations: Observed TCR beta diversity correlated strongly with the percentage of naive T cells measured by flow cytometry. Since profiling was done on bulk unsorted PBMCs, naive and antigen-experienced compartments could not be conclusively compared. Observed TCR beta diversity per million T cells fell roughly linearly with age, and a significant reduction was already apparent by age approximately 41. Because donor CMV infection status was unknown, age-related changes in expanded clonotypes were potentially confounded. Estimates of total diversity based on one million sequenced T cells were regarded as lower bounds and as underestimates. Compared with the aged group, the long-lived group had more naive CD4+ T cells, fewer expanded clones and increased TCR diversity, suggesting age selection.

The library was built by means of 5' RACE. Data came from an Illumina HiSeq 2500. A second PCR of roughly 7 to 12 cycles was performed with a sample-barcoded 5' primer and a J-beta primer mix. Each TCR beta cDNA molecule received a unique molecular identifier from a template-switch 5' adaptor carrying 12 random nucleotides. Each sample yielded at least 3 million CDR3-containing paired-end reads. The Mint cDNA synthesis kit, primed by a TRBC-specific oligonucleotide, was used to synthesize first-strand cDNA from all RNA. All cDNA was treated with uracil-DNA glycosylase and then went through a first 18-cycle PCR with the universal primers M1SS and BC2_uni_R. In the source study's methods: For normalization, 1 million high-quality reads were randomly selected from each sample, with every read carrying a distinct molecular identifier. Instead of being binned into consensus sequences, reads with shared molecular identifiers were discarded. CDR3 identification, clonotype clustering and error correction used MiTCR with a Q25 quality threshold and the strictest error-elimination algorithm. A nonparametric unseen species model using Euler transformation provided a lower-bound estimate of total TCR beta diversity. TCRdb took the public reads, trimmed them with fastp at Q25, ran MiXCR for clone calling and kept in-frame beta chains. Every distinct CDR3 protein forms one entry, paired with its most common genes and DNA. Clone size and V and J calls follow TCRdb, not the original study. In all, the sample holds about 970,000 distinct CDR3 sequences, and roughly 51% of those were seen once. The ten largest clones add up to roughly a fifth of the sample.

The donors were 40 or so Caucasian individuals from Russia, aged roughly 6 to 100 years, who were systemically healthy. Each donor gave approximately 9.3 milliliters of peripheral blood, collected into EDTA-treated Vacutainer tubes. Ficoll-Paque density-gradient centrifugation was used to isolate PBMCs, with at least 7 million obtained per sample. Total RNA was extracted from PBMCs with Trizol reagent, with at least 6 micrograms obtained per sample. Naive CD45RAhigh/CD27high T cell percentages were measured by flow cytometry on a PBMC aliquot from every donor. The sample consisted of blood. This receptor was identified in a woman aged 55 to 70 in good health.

This receptor carries the CDR3 CASSFFLGGEDTQYF. The bases are TGTGCCAGCAGTTTCTTTTTAGGGGGGGAAGATACGCAGTATTTT. The V and J genes are TRBV12-3 or TRBV12-4 and TRBJ2-3, and the D gene may be TRBD2, 7 bases matching. The junction shows trimming of 3 bases on V and 5 bases on J, plus 15 bases between the germline ends. The CDR3 starts with the cysteine, ends with the phenylalanine, and has 15 residues. The kept DNA is CDR3 alone, 45 bases in frame from the first base.